This T cell receptor beta chain was obtained from a study of T cells in narcolepsy. As for the study in general: Enrolled donors included narcolepsy type 1 or type 2 patients and healthy controls.

The CDR3 loop spans 16 amino acids. Germline V gene sequence: CDR1 SGHRS, CDR2 YFSETQ. The V end was cut by 0 bases, the J end by 0 bases, with 13 bases between. The study's findings and limits: Autoreactive clone sequences were missing from some blood memory CD4+ repertoires. Same-patient CSF and blood CD4+ T cell clonotypes included HCRT-specific and TRIB2-specific autoreactive ones. Blood of same and different patients, but not healthy controls, reportedly held recurring autoreactive clonotypes.

In regard to this clone: Its target is not known.

The repertoire was sequenced with immunoSEQ multiplex PCR; TCRdb's copy has only in-frame clones and lacks some. The data contain 18,000 or so clones, about nine tenths of them singletons. This sequence joins TRBV5-1 and TRBJ2-7; D might be TRBD2 (5 bases). The TCR comes from a human donor in good health. The sequencing sample was made of memory (CD45RA-) CD4+ T cells from blood. The CDR3 sequence: CASSLAGNWNSYEQYF. CDR3 nucleotides: TGCGCCAGCAGCTTGGCGGGGAATTGGAACTCCTACGAGCAGTACTTC.